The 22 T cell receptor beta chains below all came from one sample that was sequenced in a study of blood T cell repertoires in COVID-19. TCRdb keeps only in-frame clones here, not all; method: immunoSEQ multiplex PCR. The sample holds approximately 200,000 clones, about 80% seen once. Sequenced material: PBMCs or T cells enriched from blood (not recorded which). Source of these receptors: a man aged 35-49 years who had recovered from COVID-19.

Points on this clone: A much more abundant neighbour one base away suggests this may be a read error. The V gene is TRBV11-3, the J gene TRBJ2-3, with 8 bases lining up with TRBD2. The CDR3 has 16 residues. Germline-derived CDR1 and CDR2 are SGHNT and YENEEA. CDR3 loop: CAGSLRSGGSTDTQYF. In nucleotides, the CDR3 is TGTGCCGGCAGCTTGCGAAGCGGGGGCAGCACAGATACGCAGTATTTT.

The CDR3, as DNA: TGTGCCAGCAGTCTAACGACAGGGTCGTCCTACAATGAGCAGTTCTTC. It codes for CASSLTTGSSYNEQFF. The chain is built from TRBV27 and TRBJ2-1; the match to TRBD1 covers 7 bases. J gave up 1 base and V 5 bases, and 8 bases lay outside the gene matches. The germline gives CDR1 MNHEY, CDR2 SMNVEV (reference sequence). The CDR3 has 16 residues.

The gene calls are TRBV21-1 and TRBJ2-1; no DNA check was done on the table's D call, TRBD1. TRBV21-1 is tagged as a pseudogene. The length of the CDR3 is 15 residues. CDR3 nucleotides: TGTGCCAGCAGCAAAGAGGGGGACAGATACAATGAGCAGTTCTTC. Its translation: CASSKEGDRYNEQFF.

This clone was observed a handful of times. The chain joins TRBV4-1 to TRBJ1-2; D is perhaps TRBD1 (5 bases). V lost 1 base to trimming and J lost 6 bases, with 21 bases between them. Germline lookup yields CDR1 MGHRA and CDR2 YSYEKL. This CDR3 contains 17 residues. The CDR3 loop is CASSQVGFIGARDGYTF. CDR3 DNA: TGCGCCAGCAGCCAAGTCGGGTTCATAGGGGCTAGGGATGGCTACACCTTC.

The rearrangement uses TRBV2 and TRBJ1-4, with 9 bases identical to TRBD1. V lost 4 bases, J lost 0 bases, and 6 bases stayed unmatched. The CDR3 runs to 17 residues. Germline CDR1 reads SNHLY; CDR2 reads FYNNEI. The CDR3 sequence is CASSGTGVLATNEKLFF. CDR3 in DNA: TGTGCCAGCAGTGGGACAGGGGTTTTGGCAACTAATGAAAAACTGTTTTTT.

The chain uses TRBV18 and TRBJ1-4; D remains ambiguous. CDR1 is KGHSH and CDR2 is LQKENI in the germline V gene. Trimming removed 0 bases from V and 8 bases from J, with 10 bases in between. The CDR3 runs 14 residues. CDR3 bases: TGTGCCAGCTCACCACCTTTGGCGGGAGAAAAACTGTTTTTT. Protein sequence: CASSPPLAGEKLFF.

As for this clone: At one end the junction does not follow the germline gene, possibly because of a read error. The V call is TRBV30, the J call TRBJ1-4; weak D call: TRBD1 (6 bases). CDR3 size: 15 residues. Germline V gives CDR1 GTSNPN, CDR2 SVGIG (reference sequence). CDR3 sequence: CAWRDIGATNEKLFF. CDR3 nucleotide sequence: TGTGCTTGGAGGGACATTGGGGCAACTAATGAAAAACTGTTTTTT. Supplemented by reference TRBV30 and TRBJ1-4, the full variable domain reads SQTIHQWPATLVQPVGSPLSLECTVEGTSNPNLYWYRQAAGRGLQLLFYSVGIGQISSEVPQNLSASRPQDRQFILSSKKLLLSDSGFYLCAWRDIGATNEKLFFGSGTQLSVL.

CDR3 in DNA: TGTGCCAGCTCACCATTAAGCGGGGGCTATGATGAGCAGTTCTTC. This translates into CASSPLSGGYDEQFF. The V and J genes are TRBV18 and TRBJ2-1; 8 bases align to TRBD2. This CDR3 is 15 amino acids long. V gave up 2 bases and J gave up 8 bases; unmatched junction bases: 8. Germline assignment: CDR1 KGHSH and CDR2 LQKENI.

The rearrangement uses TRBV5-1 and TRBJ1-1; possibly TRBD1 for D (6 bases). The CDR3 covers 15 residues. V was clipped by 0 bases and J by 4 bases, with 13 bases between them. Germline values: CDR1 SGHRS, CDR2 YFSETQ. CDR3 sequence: CASSLGGGRGTEAFF. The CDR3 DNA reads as TGCGCCAGCAGCTTGGGGGGGGGCCGAGGCACTGAAGCTTTCTTT.

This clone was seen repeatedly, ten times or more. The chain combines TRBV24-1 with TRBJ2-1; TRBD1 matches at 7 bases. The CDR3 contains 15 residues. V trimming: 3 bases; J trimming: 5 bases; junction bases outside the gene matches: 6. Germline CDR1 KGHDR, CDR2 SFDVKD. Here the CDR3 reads CATSDRDSTNNEQFF. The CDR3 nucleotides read TGTGCCACCAGTGATCGGGACAGTACCAACAATGAGCAGTTCTTC.

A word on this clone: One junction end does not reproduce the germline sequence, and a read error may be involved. CDR3 region: CASSSPGQITSHEQYF. The CDR3, as DNA: TGTGCCAGCAGCTCCCCGGGACAAATAACCTCCCACGAGCAGTACTTC. The chain has TRBV11-2 and TRBJ2-7; a possible D gene is TRBD1 (6 bases). The CDR3 runs 16 residues. Looked up from germline, CDR1 is SGHAT and CDR2 is FQNNGV. Full variable domain (outside the CDR3, taken from reference TRBV11-2 and TRBJ2-7): EAGVAQSPRYKIIEKRQSVAFWCNPISGHATLYWYQQILGQGPKLLIQFQNNGVVDDSQLPKDRFSAERLKGVDSTLKIQPAKLEDSAVYLCASSSPGQITSHEQYFGPGTRLTVT.

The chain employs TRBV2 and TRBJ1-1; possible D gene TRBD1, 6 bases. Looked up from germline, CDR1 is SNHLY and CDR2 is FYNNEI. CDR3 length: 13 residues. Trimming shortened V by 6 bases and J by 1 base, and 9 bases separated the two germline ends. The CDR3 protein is CASRLDRNTEAFF. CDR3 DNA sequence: TGTGCCAGCAGACTGGACAGGAACACTGAAGCTTTCTTT.

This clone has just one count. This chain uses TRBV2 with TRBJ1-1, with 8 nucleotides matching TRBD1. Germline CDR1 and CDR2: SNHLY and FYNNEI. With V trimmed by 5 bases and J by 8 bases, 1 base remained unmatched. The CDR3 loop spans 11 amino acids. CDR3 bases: TGTGCCAGCAGTTGGGACAGGGAAGCTTTCTTT. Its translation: CASSWDREAFF.

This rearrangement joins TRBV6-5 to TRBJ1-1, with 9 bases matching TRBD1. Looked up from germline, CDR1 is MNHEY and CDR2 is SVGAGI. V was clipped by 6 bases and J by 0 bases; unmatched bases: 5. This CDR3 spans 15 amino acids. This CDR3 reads CASSVGQGLNTEAFF. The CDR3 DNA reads TGTGCCAGCAGCGTAGGACAGGGGTTGAACACTGAAGCTTTCTTT.

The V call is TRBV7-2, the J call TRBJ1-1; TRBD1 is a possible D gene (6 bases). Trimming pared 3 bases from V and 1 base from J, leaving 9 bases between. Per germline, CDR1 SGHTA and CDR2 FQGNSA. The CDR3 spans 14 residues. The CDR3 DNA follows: TGTGCCAGCAGCTTCAGGGGCCAGAACACTGAAGCTTTCTTT. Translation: CASSFRGQNTEAFF.

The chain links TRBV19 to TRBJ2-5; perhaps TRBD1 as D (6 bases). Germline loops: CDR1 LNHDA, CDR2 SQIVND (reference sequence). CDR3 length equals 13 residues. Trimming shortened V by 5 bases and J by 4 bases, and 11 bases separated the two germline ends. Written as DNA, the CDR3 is TGTGCCAGTAGTCCTAGGACAGTAGAGACCCAGTACTTC. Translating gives CASSPRTVETQYF. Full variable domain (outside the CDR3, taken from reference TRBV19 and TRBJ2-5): DGGITQSPKYLFRKEGQNVTLSCEQNLNHDAMYWYRQDPGQGLRLIYYSQIVNDFQKGDIAEGYSVSREKKESFPLTVTSAQKNPTAFYLCASSPRTVETQYFGPGTRLLVL.

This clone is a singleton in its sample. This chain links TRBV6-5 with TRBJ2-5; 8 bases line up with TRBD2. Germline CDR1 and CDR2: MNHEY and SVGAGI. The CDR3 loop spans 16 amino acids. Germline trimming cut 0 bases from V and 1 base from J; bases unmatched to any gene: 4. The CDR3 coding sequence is TGTGCCAGCAGTTACTCTGGAACTAGCGGCCAAGAGACCCAGTACTTC. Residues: CASSYSGTSGQETQYF.

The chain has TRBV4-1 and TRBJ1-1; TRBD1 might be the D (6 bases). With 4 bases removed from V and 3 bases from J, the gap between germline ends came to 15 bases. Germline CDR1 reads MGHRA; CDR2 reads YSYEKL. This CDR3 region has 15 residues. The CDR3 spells CASSPLQGSHTEAFF. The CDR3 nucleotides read TGCGCCAGCAGCCCATTACAGGGTTCCCACACTGAAGCTTTCTTT.

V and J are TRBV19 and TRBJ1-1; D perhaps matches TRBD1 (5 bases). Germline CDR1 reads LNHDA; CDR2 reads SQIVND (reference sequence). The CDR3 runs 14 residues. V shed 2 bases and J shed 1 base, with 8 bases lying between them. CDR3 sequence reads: CASSIRGGNTEAFF. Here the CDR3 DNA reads TGTGCCAGTAGTATAAGGGGCGGGAACACTGAAGCTTTCTTT. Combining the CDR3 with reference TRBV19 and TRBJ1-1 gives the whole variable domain DGGITQSPKYLFRKEGQNVTLSCEQNLNHDAMYWYRQDPGQGLRLIYYSQIVNDFQKGDIAEGYSVSREKKESFPLTVTSAQKNPTAFYLCASSIRGGNTEAFFGQGTRLTVV.

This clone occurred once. Here the CDR3 DNA reads TGTGCCTGGAGTGTCAACAGCTACAATGAGCAGTTCTTC. It yields the protein CAWSVNSYNEQFF. V is TRBV30 and J is TRBJ2-1; D call uncertain. CDR3 length: 13 amino acids. The germline V gene encodes CDR1 GTSNPN and CDR2 SVGIG (reference sequence). V was cut by 0 bases and J by 3 bases, with 6 bases left in between.

The CDR3 sequence is CASRLNTEAFF. In DNA form, the CDR3 reads TGTGCCTCTAGGTTGAACACTGAAGCTTTCTTT. The rearrangement links TRBV2 to TRBJ1-1; D call uncertain. Germline assignment: CDR1 SNHLY and CDR2 FYNNEI. The CDR3 contains 11 residues. V gave up 11 bases and J gave up 0 bases, with 7 bases separating them.

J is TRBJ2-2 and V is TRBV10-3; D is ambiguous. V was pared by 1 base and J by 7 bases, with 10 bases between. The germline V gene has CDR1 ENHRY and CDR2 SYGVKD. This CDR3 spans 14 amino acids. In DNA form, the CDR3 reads TGTGCCATCAGTGAGTTAACTGAAAACGGGGAGCTGTTTTTT. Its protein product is CAISELTENGELFF.